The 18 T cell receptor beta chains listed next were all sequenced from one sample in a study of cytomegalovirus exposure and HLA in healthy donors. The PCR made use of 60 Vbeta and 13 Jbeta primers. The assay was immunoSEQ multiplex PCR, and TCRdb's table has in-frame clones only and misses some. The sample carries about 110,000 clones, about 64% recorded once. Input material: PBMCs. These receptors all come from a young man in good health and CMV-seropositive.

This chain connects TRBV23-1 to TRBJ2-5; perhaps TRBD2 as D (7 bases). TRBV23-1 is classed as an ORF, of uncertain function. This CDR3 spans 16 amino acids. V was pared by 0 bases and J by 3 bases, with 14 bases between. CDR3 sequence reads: CASSQSYREGKETQYF. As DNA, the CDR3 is TGCGCCAGCAGTCAATCGTACAGGGAGGGTAAAGAGACCCAGTACTTC.

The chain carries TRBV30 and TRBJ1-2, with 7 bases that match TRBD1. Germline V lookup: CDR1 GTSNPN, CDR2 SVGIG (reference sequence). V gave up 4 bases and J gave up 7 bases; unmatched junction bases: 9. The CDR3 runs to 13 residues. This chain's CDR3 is CAWIDREYVGYTF. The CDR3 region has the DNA TGTGCCTGGATAGACAGGGAGTACGTTGGCTACACCTTC.

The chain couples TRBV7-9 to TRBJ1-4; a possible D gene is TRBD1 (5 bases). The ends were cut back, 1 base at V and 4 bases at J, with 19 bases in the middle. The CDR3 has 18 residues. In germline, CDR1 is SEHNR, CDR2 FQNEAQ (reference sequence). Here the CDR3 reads CASSLVEIWRQSNEKLFF. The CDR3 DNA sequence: TGTGCCAGCAGCTTAGTGGAGATATGGCGACAGAGTAATGAAAAACTGTTTTTT. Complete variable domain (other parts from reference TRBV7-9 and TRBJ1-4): DTGVSQNPRHKITKRGQNVTFRCDPISEHNRLYWYRQTLGQGPEFLTYFQNEAQLEKSRLLSDRFSAERPKGSFSTLEIQRTEQGDSAMYLCASSLVEIWRQSNEKLFFGSGTQLSVL.

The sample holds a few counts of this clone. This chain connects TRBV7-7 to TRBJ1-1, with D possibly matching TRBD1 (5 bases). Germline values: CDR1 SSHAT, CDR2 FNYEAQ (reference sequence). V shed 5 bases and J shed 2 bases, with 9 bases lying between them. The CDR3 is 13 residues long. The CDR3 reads CASSQQENTEAFF. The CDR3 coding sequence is TGTGCCAGCAGCCAACAGGAAAACACTGAAGCTTTCTTT. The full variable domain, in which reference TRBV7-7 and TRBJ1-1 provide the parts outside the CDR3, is GAGVSQSPRYKVTKRGQDVTLRCDPISSHATLYWYQQALGQGPEFLTYFNYEAQPDKSGLPSDRFSAERPEGSISTLTIQRTEQRDSAMYRCASSQQENTEAFFGQGTRLTVV.

The CDR3 here is CASSFGDSPYGYTF. The CDR3 coding sequence is TGTGCCAGCAGCTTCGGGGACAGCCCATATGGCTACACCTTC. This chain joins TRBV11-2 and TRBJ1-2, with 7 bases that match TRBD1. J gave up 5 bases and V 3 bases, and 6 bases lay outside the gene matches. The germline gives CDR1 SGHAT, CDR2 FQNNGV. This CDR3 contains 14 residues.

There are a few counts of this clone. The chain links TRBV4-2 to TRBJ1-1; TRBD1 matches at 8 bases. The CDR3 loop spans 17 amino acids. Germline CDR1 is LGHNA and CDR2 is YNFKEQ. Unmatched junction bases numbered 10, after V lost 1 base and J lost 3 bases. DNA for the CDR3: TGTGCCAGCAGCCAAGCTCCCCCGGACAGGGTGGACACTGAAGCTTTCTTT. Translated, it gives CASSQAPPDRVDTEAFF.

CDR3 sequence (DNA): TGTGCCAGCAGCCCCGGGGAGGGGAGAGGTGGCTACACCTTC. It translates to CASSPGEGRGGYTF. The chain is built from TRBV7-6 and TRBJ1-2; tentative D call: TRBD1 (5 bases). This CDR3 contains 14 residues. V lost 5 bases, J lost 7 bases, and 17 bases lay in between. Germline CDR1 reads SGHVS; CDR2 reads FNYEAQ.

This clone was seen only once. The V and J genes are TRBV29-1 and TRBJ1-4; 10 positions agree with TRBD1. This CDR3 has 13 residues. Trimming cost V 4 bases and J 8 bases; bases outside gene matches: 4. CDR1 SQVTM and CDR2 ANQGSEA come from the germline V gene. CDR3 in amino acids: CSVAGQGNEKLFF. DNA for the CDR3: TGCAGCGTTGCGGGACAGGGGAACGAAAAACTGTTTTTT.

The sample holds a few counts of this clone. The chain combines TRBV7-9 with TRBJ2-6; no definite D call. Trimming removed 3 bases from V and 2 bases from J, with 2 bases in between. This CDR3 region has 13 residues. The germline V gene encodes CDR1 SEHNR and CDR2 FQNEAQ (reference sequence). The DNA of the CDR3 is TGTGCCAGCAGCTTCACTGGGGCCAACGTCCTGACTTTC. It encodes CASSFTGANVLTF.

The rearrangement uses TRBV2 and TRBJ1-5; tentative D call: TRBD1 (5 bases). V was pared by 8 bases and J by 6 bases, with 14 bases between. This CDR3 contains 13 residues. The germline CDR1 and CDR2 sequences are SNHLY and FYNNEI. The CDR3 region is CASWLDRGQPQHF. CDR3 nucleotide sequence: TGTGCCAGCTGGCTAGACAGAGGTCAGCCCCAGCATTTT.

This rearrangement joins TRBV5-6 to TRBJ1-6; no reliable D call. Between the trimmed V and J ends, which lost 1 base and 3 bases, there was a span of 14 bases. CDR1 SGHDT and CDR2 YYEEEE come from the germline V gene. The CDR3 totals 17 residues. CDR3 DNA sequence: TGTGCCAGCAGCTTGTTGACGGGATTCAACTATAATTCACCCCTCCACTTT. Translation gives CASSLLTGFNYNSPLHF.

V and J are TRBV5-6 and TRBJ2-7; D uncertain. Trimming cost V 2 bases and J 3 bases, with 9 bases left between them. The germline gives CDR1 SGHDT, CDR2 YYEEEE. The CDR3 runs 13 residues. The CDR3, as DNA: TGTGCCAGCAGCTTCCGGGTATTCTACGAGCAGTACTTC. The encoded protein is CASSFRVFYEQYF.

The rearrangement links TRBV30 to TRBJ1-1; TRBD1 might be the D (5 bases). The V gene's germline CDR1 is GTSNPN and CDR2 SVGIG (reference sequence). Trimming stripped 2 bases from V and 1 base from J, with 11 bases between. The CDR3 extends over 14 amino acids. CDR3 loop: CAWSKGRGNTEAFF. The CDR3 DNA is TGTGCCTGGAGTAAAGGGAGGGGGAACACTGAAGCTTTCTTT.

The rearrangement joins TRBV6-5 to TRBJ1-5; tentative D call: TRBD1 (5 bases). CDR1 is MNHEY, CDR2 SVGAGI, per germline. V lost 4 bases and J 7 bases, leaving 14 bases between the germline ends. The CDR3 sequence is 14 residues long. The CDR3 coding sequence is TGTGCCAGCAGTTTCAGTCAGGGTACGCAGCCCCAGCATTTT. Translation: CASSFSQGTQPQHF.

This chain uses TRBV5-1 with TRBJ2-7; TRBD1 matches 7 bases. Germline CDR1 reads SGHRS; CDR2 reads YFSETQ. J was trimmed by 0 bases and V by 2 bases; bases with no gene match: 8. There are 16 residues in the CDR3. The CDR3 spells CASSFSVGTASYEQYF. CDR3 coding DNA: TGCGCCAGCAGCTTTTCCGTTGGGACAGCCTCCTACGAGCAGTACTTC.

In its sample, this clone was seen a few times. The CDR3 bases are TGTGCCAGCAGATCACGGGAGAACACTGAAGCTTTCTTT. It yields the protein CASRSRENTEAFF. The chain joins TRBV27 to TRBJ1-1; the D is unclear. The CDR3 extends over 13 amino acids. The germline V gene encodes CDR1 MNHEY and CDR2 SMNVEV (reference sequence). Trimming pared 6 bases from V and 1 base from J, leaving 9 bases between.

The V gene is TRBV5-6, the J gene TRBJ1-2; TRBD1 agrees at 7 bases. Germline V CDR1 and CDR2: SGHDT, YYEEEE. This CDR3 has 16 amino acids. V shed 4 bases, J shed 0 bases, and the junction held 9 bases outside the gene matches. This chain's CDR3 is CASSQGQRLSNYGYTF. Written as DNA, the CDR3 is TGTGCCAGCAGCCAGGGACAGAGATTATCTAACTATGGCTACACCTTC.

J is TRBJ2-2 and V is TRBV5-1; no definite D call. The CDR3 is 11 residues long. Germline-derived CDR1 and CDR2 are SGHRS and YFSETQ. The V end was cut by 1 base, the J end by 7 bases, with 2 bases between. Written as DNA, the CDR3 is TGCGCCAGCAGCTTGCTCGGGGAGCTGTTTTTT. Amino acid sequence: CASSLLGELFF.